The 22 T cell receptor beta chains presented below share a single source sample, sequenced in a study of response to subunit inactivated influenza vaccine (dated by TCRdb to 2017 to 2018). Library preparation used RT-PCR. Sequencing instrument: Illumina HiSeq 2500. The raw public data were reprocessed by TCRdb itself: fastp quality trimming at Q25, MiXCR clonotype calling, in-frame beta chains only. Under each unique CDR3 protein, matching rows form one entry showing the most common genes and DNA. The table for this sample lists around 600,000 distinct CDR3 sequences; roughly 12% of them were counted only once. The ten largest clones capture 9.5% to 12% of the sample. This same sample was also taken into another study, of T cells expressing NK-cell markers. The second study's authors report: TCR beta cDNA libraries were made by 5'RACE template switching that added a universal primer site and unique molecular identifiers.

The sequenced sample was PBMCs from blood, obtained on the day of vaccination. These receptors all stem from a man in his fifties or sixties who received an inactivated influenza vaccine. Donor details come from another sample of the same person, matched by shared clones.

The CDR3 region has the DNA TGTGCCAGCAGACAGACCTCCTACGAGCAGTACTTC. Translation: CASRQTSYEQYF. The chain recombines TRBV6-2 or TRBV6-3 with TRBJ2-7; no clear D gene. The CDR3 spans 12 residues. Germline V lookup: CDR1 MNHEY, CDR2 SVGEGT. Trimming removed 6 bases from V and 0 bases from J, with 6 bases in between.

The V gene is TRBV28, the J gene TRBJ2-6, with D possibly TRBD2 on 5 matching bases. Germline V lookup: CDR1 MDHEN, CDR2 SYDVKM. V was clipped by 11 bases and J by 2 bases, with 16 bases between them. The CDR3 has 15 amino acids. The CDR3 nucleotides read TGTGCCTCCCATGCACTCGGGGCTGGGGCCAACGTCCTGACTTTC. Encoded protein: CASHALGAGANVLTF.

This chain links TRBV5-1 with TRBJ1-1; 7 positions match TRBD1. V was clipped by 0 bases and J by 5 bases; unmatched bases: 10. Germline loops: CDR1 SGHRS, CDR2 YFSETQ. The CDR3 sequence is 16 residues long. CDR3 loop: CASSLAAPGQFTEAFF. The CDR3 DNA reads as TGCGCCAGCAGCTTGGCGGCCCCGGGACAGTTTACTGAAGCTTTCTTT.

This clonotype was counted at least ten times. The CDR3 protein is CASSLGQNHNSPLHF. The CDR3 DNA is TGTGCCAGCAGCTTGGGACAGAACCATAATTCACCCCTCCACTTT. V gene TRBV5-5 combines with J gene TRBJ1-6, with D possibly matching TRBD1 (5 bases). The germline gives CDR1 SGHKS, CDR2 YYEKEE (reference sequence). V was shortened by 0 bases and J by 5 bases, with 9 bases between the two germline ends. CDR3 length: 15 amino acids.

This clonotype was detected a few times. The rearrangement uses TRBV15 and TRBJ2-7, with 15 bases identical to TRBD2. CDR3 length equals 16 residues. Trimming cost V 5 bases and J 2 bases; bases outside gene matches: 4. Per germline, CDR1 LNHNV and CDR2 YYDKDF (reference sequence). In nucleotides, the CDR3 is TGTGCCACCAGCTCCTGGACTAGCGGGAGGGCCTACGAGCAGTACTTC. It translates to CATSSWTSGRAYEQYF.

The chain is built from TRBV12-3 or TRBV12-4 and TRBJ2-2; 11 bases agree with TRBD1. The J segment lost 4 bases and the V segment lost 6 bases, leaving 10 bases of the junction unmatched. The CDR3 has 17 residues. The DNA for the CDR3 is TGTGCCAGCAGAAAAAGCGGTGGGACAGGGGGCACCGGGGAGCTGTTTTTT. Amino acid sequence: CASRKSGGTGGTGELFF.

V usage is TRBV12-3 or TRBV12-4 and J usage is TRBJ2-7; 7 bases match TRBD2. The ends lost 6 bases at V and 1 base at J; junction bases unmatched: 12. The CDR3 is 16 amino acids. The CDR3 here is CASSLQAGVGSYEQYF. CDR3 DNA: TGTGCCAGCAGCCTACAGGCGGGAGTCGGTTCCTACGAGCAGTACTTC.

The chain combines TRBV20-1 with TRBJ2-7, with D possibly being TRBD1 (6 bases). The CDR3 sequence is 13 residues long. CDR1 and CDR2 from the germline V gene are DFQATT and SNEGSKA (reference sequence). Trimming cost V 3 bases and J 1 base, with 10 bases left between them. The CDR3 loop reads CSASRDISYEQYF. CDR3 coding DNA: TGCAGTGCTAGCCGGGACATTTCCTACGAGCAGTACTTC.

This clonotype was seen at least ten times. The chain employs TRBV19 and TRBJ2-2, with D possibly being TRBD1 (5 bases). The ends were cut back, 1 base at V and 6 bases at J, with 9 bases in the middle. Germline V gene lookup returns CDR1 LNHDA and CDR2 SQIVND (reference sequence). This CDR3 contains 14 residues. In DNA form, the CDR3 reads TGTGCCAGTAGTATAGGGGCAGGGTCCGGGGAGCTGTTTTTT. It encodes CASSIGAGSGELFF.

This clonotype came up a few times. V and J are TRBV9 and TRBJ1-3; D remains unclear. Germline V gene sequence: CDR1 SGDLS, CDR2 YYNGEE. V dropped 0 bases and J dropped 0 bases, with 10 bases sitting between them. The CDR3 is made up of 16 amino acids. CDR3 nucleotides: TGTGCCAGCAGCGTAGAACTGGGTCCCTCTGGAAACACCATATATTTT. Its translation: CASSVELGPSGNTIYF. Full variable domain (missing parts from reference TRBV9 and TRBJ1-3): DSGVTQTPKHLITATGQRVTLRCSPRSGDLSVYWYQQSLDQGLQFLIQYYNGEERAKGNILERFSAQQFPDLHSELNLSSLELGDSALYFCASSVELGPSGNTIYFGEGSWLTVV.

DNA for the CDR3: TGCGCCAGCAGCGAGATAACTACCTCCGCGAACACCGGGGAGCTGTTTTTT. Protein: CASSEITTSANTGELFF. This sequence joins TRBV5-1 and TRBJ2-2; D unclear. V was shortened by 4 bases and J by 0 bases, with 16 bases between the two germline ends. The V gene's germline CDR1 is SGHRS and CDR2 YFSETQ. This CDR3 has 17 amino acids.

This clonotype has just a few counts. V gene TRBV12-3 or TRBV12-4 combines with J gene TRBJ2-3; 10 bases align to TRBD1. After removal of 6 bases from V and 6 bases from J, the junction contained 6 bases not matched to a gene. This CDR3 is 14 amino acids long. The DNA of the CDR3 is TGTGCCAGCAGGACAGGGGGCGCTTCCGATACGCAGTATTTT. As protein: CASRTGGASDTQYF.

The chain carries TRBV19 and TRBJ2-5, with 7 positions matching TRBD2. J lost 5 bases, V lost 3 bases, and 9 bases had no gene match. The V gene's germline CDR1 is LNHDA and CDR2 SQIVND (reference sequence). CDR3 size: 15 residues. The CDR3 sequence: CASSIGLADGETQYF. The DNA of the CDR3 is TGTGCCAGTAGTATTGGGCTAGCGGACGGGGAGACCCAGTACTTC.

This clonotype was seen repeatedly, ten times or more. This chain links TRBV28 with TRBJ2-2; D ambiguous. Looked up from germline, CDR1 is MDHEN and CDR2 is SYDVKM. CDR3 size: 13 residues. V was clipped by 7 bases and J by 5 bases, with 11 bases between them. In DNA form, the CDR3 reads TGTGCCAGCACCCATCGGCGGACCGGGGAGCTGTTTTTT. Amino acids: CASTHRRTGELFF.

The V call is TRBV29-1, the J call TRBJ2-5; tentative D call: TRBD2 (7 bases). In germline, CDR1 is SQVTM, CDR2 ANQGSEA. V gave up 4 bases and J gave up 5 bases, with 17 bases separating them. This CDR3 comprises 14 residues. The CDR3 nucleotides read TGCAGCGTTGGGGGGGGCAGGGGCGGTGAGACCCAGTACTTC. It specifies CSVGGGRGGETQYF.

This clonotype has a count of ten or more. The V call is TRBV30, the J call TRBJ1-2; no firm D call. CDR3 length: 12 residues. The V and J ends lost 2 bases and 4 bases respectively, with 8 bases between them. CDR1 and CDR2 from the germline V gene are GTSNPN and SVGIG (reference sequence). CDR3 sequence reads: CAWSRPGYGYTF. The CDR3 DNA reads TGTGCCTGGAGTAGGCCAGGCTATGGCTACACCTTC.

Only a few counts were recorded for this clonotype. This chain joins TRBV4-3 and TRBJ1-1; D unclear. CDR3 length: 14 residues. Germline V gives CDR1 LGHNA, CDR2 YSLEER. The V end was cut by 0 bases, the J end by 4 bases, with 9 bases between. The CDR3 reads CASSQERVFTEAFF. The DNA for the CDR3 is TGCGCCAGCAGCCAAGAGAGGGTATTCACTGAAGCTTTCTTT.

V usage is TRBV4-2 and J usage is TRBJ2-7, with 12 bases that match TRBD1. Per germline, CDR1 LGHNA and CDR2 YNFKEQ. This CDR3 is 18 amino acids long. J gave up 3 bases and V 0 bases, and 9 bases lay outside the gene matches. As DNA, the CDR3 is TGTGCCAGCAGCCAAGATCCGGGGACAGGGGGCTTCATCTACGAGCAGTACTTC. Translated, it gives CASSQDPGTGGFIYEQYF.

The rearrangement uses TRBV20-1 and TRBJ2-3; D is uncertain. The germline V gene encodes CDR1 DFQATT and CDR2 SNEGSKA (reference sequence). With 6 bases removed from V and 2 bases from J, the gap between germline ends came to 12 bases. CDR3 length equals 13 residues. The chain's CDR3 is CSAPLPDTDTQYF. CDR3 nucleotide sequence: TGCAGTGCCCCACTACCCGACACAGATACGCAGTATTTT.

The gene calls are TRBV27 and TRBJ2-1; D possibly corresponds to TRBD1 (6 bases). This CDR3 is built from 17 residues. V lost 6 bases and J 1 base, leaving 19 bases between the germline ends. Germline values: CDR1 MNHEY, CDR2 SMNVEV (reference sequence). For the CDR3, the DNA is TGTGCCAGCAGCCACCCTGAAGGGGGTCGGTCCTACAATGAGCAGTTCTTC. This sequence encodes CASSHPEGGRSYNEQFF.

On this clonotype itself: A much larger clone lies a single base off, so this may be a read error. V gene TRBV5-1 combines with J gene TRBJ2-3, with TRBD2 as a possible D gene (6 bases). This CDR3 contains 16 residues. Germline V lookup: CDR1 SGHRS, CDR2 YFSETQ. V lost 3 bases and J lost 8, with 22 bases in between. CDR3 amino acids: CASSSTTPGTGGTQYF. Written as DNA, the CDR3 is TGCGCCAGCAGCTCCACCACCCCCGGGACTGGAGGTACGCAGTATTTT.

This chain connects TRBV6-2 or TRBV6-3 to TRBJ2-2, with 9 bases lining up with TRBD2. After removal of 5 bases from V and 2 bases from J, the junction contained 9 bases not matched to a gene. The germline V gene encodes CDR1 MNHEY and CDR2 SVGEGT. This CDR3 is 17 amino acids long. CDR3 bases: TGTGCCAGCAGTGGACTAGGACTAGCGCCCAACACCGGGGAGCTGTTTTTT. This translates into CASSGLGLAPNTGELFF.